This entry concerns a single T cell receptor (beta chain). This sample was taken from a study of blood T cell repertoires in COVID-19. In the study overall: There were acute and convalescent COVID-19 samples, and they came from the United States, Italy and Spain. T cells, B-cell-depleted T cells, or PBMCs supplied cDNA or gDNA.

Between the trimmed V and J ends, which lost 5 bases and 1 base, there was a span of 5 bases. CDR3 size: 12 residues. CDR1 is KGHSH, CDR2 LQKENI, per germline. Repertoires were generated with immunoSEQ multiplex PCR, while TCRdb's copy carries only in-frame clones and drops some. The repertoire holds 200,000 to 300,000 clones, with around 88% as singletons. This TCR was sampled from a woman in her twenties or thirties with COVID-19, enrolled during active disease. This chain connects TRBV18 to TRBJ1-1; D is ambiguous. The material sequenced was peripheral blood. CDR3 loop: CASSGRNTEAFF. The CDR3 nucleotides read TGTGCCAGCTCAGGGAGGAACACTGAAGCTTTCTTT.